Listed here are 11 T cell receptor beta chains from one sample, sequenced in a study of blood T cells in healthy people across ages. The use of a sample-barcoded 5' primer and a J-beta primer mix characterized a second PCR of roughly 6 to 11 cycles. TCRdb re-called the 5' RACE reads through MiXCR, storing one row per CDR3 protein. This table has about 1,500,000 distinct CDR3 sequences, 42% appearing once. Sequenced: blood. These receptor sequences come from a woman between 18 and 29 years old in good health.

The chain uses TRBV3-1 and TRBJ1-2; D not certain. Germline V gene data show CDR1 as LGHDT and CDR2 as YNNKEL (reference sequence). V shed 1 base and J shed 4 bases, with 13 bases lying between them. The CDR3 totals 15 residues. The DNA of the CDR3 is TGTGCCAGCAGCCAAGCAGGAGGCCAGCCCTATGGCTACACCTTC. This codes for CASSQAGGQPYGYTF. The complete variable domain, with remaining parts taken from reference TRBV3-1 and TRBJ1-2, reads DTAVSQTPKYLVTQMGNDKSIKCEQNLGHDTMYWYKQDSKKFLKIMFSYNNKELIINETVPNRFSPKSPDKAHLNLHINSLELGDSAVYFCASSQAGGQPYGYTFGSGTRLTVV.

This clonotype was counted between two and nine times. The V gene is TRBV5-1, the J gene TRBJ2-1; 10 bases map to TRBD2. V gave up 0 bases and J gave up 0 bases; unmatched junction bases: 12. Germline lookup yields CDR1 SGHRS and CDR2 YFSETQ. The CDR3 spans 20 residues. The CDR3 sequence is CASSLVLAGESPSSYNEQFF. The DNA of the CDR3 is TGCGCCAGCAGCTTGGTGCTAGCGGGGGAATCACCGAGCTCCTACAATGAGCAGTTCTTC.

This clonotype was detected only a few times. The V gene is TRBV7-9, the J gene TRBJ2-3; D is unclear. Trimming pared 5 bases from V and 5 bases from J, leaving 17 bases between. There are 15 residues in the CDR3. CDR1 and CDR2 (germline): SEHNR, FQNEAQ (reference sequence). CDR3: CASSGPDQPEDTQYF. CDR3 nucleotide sequence: TGTGCCAGCAGCGGCCCGGACCAACCGGAAGATACGCAGTATTTT.

The chain joins TRBV14 to TRBJ2-7; 15 nucleotides align to TRBD2. CDR3 length equals 17 residues. The ends lost 1 base at V and 7 bases at J; junction bases unmatched: 8. The germline V gene encodes CDR1 SGHDN and CDR2 FVKESK. The CDR3: CASSQVRTSGREYEQYF. Here the CDR3 DNA reads TGTGCCAGCAGCCAAGTCCGGACTAGCGGGAGGGAGTATGAGCAGTACTTC. Supplemented by reference TRBV14 and TRBJ2-7, the full variable domain reads EAGVTQFPSHSVIEKGQTVTLRCDPISGHDNLYWYRRVMGKEIKFLLHFVKESKQDESGMPNNRFLAERTGGTYSTLKVQPAELEDSGVYFCASSQVRTSGREYEQYFGPGTRLTVT.

The chain is built from TRBV7-2 and TRBJ2-1, with a weak D call TRBD2 (5 bases). From germline, CDR1 is SGHTA and CDR2 FQGNSA. This CDR3 spans 14 amino acids. V was clipped by 1 base and J by 6 bases, with 10 bases between them. In nucleotides, the CDR3 is TGTGCCAGCAGCTTAGTTGTGAGGGTCAATGAGCAGTTCTTC. It is translated as CASSLVVRVNEQFF.

This clonotype was recorded at least ten times. This rearrangement joins TRBV7-9 to TRBJ2-3, with 9 bases aligning to TRBD1. This CDR3 is built from 16 residues. The J segment lost 4 bases and the V segment lost 1 base, leaving 6 bases of the junction unmatched. From germline, CDR1 is SEHNR and CDR2 FQNEAQ (reference sequence). CDR3 protein: CASSLGTGTGSDTQYF. CDR3 DNA sequence: TGTGCCAGCAGCTTAGGCACCGGGACAGGGTCAGATACGCAGTATTTT.

This clonotype showed up just once. This rearrangement joins TRBV2 to TRBJ2-5; a possible D gene is TRBD1 (6 bases). This CDR3 has 14 amino acids. Germline CDR1 SNHLY, CDR2 FYNNEI. V lost 4 bases and J lost 1, with 10 bases in between. The chain's CDR3 is CASSARGPQETQYF. As DNA, the CDR3 is TGTGCCAGCAGTGCCAGGGGCCCCCAAGAGACCCAGTACTTC.

The chain is built from TRBV7-3 and TRBJ1-2; D remains ambiguous. CDR1 is SGHTA, CDR2 FQGTGA, per germline. The ends were cut back, 4 bases at V and 7 bases at J, with 13 bases in the middle. CDR3 length: 13 residues. CDR3 region: CASSSAVGSGYTF. Here the CDR3 DNA reads TGTGCCAGCAGCTCCGCGGTGGGGTCTGGCTACACCTTC.

The gene calls are TRBV20-1 and TRBJ2-5; TRBD2 is a possible D gene (5 bases). The CDR3 extends over 13 amino acids. V dropped 1 base and J dropped 2 bases, with 8 bases sitting between them. The germline V gene has CDR1 DFQATT and CDR2 SNEGSKA (reference sequence). CDR3 amino acids: CSARGLAQETQYF. For the CDR3, the DNA is TGCAGTGCTAGAGGTCTAGCACAAGAGACCCAGTACTTC.

CDR3 bases: TGTGCCAGCAGTATAAGAACGGGGAATGAGCAGTACTTC. Encoded protein: CASSIRTGNEQYF. The chain joins TRBV12-3 or TRBV12-4 to TRBJ2-5; weak D call: TRBD2 (5 bases). The CDR3 covers 13 residues. V was cut by 5 bases and J by 11 bases, with 18 bases left in between.

This clonotype was seen more than once but under ten times. The rearrangement joins TRBV5-1 to TRBJ1-1; a possible D gene is TRBD1 (5 bases). The CDR3 length is 16 residues. Germline CDR1 reads SGHRS; CDR2 reads YFSETQ. Between the trimmed V and J ends, which lost 5 bases and 0 bases, there was a span of 17 bases. As DNA, the CDR3 is TGCGCCAGCAGACCGGGACGGATCTATTTGAACACTGAAGCTTTCTTT. Amino acid sequence: CASRPGRIYLNTEAFF.